The 31 T cell receptor beta chains presented below share a single source sample, sequenced in a study of cytomegalovirus exposure and HLA in healthy donors. The PCR used 60 Vbeta and 13 Jbeta primers. Assay used: immunoSEQ multiplex PCR; TCRdb lists only in-frame clones, some missing. The data contain some 130,000 clones, 76% of them singletons. Source material: PBMCs. These receptors were obtained from a man in his forties or fifties in good health and CMV-seronegative.

This rearrangement joins TRBV28 to TRBJ1-5, with 9 bases lining up with TRBD1. CDR1 and CDR2 (germline): MDHEN, SYDVKM. CDR3 length equals 14 residues. Unmatched junction bases numbered 7, after V lost 8 bases and J lost 5 bases. CDR3 residues: CASASDRGDQPQHF. In DNA form, the CDR3 reads TGTGCCAGCGCCTCGGACAGGGGAGATCAGCCCCAGCATTTT.

The gene calls are TRBV9 and TRBJ1-1; D unresolved. The CDR3 is 13 amino acids. CDR1 is SGDLS and CDR2 is YYNGEE in the germline V gene. Trimming stripped 0 bases from V and 1 base from J, with 4 bases between. The CDR3 DNA sequence: TGTGCCAGCAGCGTAGGGCCGAACACTGAAGCTTTCTTT. Protein sequence: CASSVGPNTEAFF.

The rearrangement joins TRBV28 to TRBJ2-1; 9 nucleotides align to TRBD2. Germline V CDR1 and CDR2: MDHEN, SYDVKM. The CDR3 runs to 16 residues. J gave up 4 bases and V 5 bases, and 9 bases lay outside the gene matches. The CDR3 DNA reads TGTGCCAGCAGTCCCGCCCAAAGCGGGAGGTACAATGAGCAGTTCTTC. It encodes CASSPAQSGRYNEQFF. Looking up the rest from reference TRBV28 and TRBJ2-1 gives the full variable domain: DVKVTQSSRYLVKRTGEKVFLECVQDMDHENMFWYRQDPGLGLRLIYFSYDVKMKEKGDIPEGYSVSREKKERFSLILESASTNQTSMYLCASSPAQSGRYNEQFFGPGTRLTVL.

The J gene is TRBJ1-1, the V gene TRBV6-1; TRBD1 is a possible D gene (5 bases). This CDR3 is built from 13 residues. Looked up from germline, CDR1 is MNHNS and CDR2 is SASEGT. Trimming cost V 11 bases and J 4 bases, with 17 bases left between them. The CDR3 DNA reads as TGTGCCTCCGAGTTGTCAGGGTTCACTGAAGCTTTCTTT. This encodes CASELSGFTEAFF.

The chain couples TRBV9 to TRBJ2-5; tentatively, D is TRBD1 (5 bases). Germline CDR1 is SGDLS and CDR2 is YYNGEE. Trimming took 4 bases from V and 5 from J, leaving 21 bases between them. This CDR3 region has 16 residues. The CDR3 loop is CASSLLGTGRLETQYF. CDR3 nucleotides: TGTGCCAGCAGCCTATTGGGCACAGGAAGATTGGAGACCCAGTACTTC.

J is TRBJ2-1 and V is TRBV29-1; no firm D call. CDR3 length: 13 residues. Germline assignment: CDR1 SQVTM and CDR2 ANQGSEA. V dropped 7 bases and J dropped 3 bases, with 13 bases sitting between them. The CDR3, as DNA: TGCAGCGCCCCCTCGGGTTTCTACAATGAGCAGTTCTTC. Encoded protein: CSAPSGFYNEQFF.

The genes are TRBV30 and TRBJ1-2; D gene unclear. The CDR3 loop spans 13 amino acids. V lost 2 bases, J lost 3 bases, and 10 bases lay in between. CDR1 and CDR2 from the germline V gene are GTSNPN and SVGIG (reference sequence). The CDR3 loop reads CAWSNRVDYGYTF. DNA for the CDR3: TGTGCCTGGAGTAACCGGGTGGACTATGGCTACACCTTC.

As regards this clone: Other DNA sequences of this sample code for an identical CDR3. CDR3 bases: TGTGCCAGCAGCTTCAGCGGGAGCTCCTACAATGAGCAGTTCTTC. Protein product: CASSFSGSSYNEQFF. The chain uses TRBV7-2 and TRBJ2-1; 8 bases map to TRBD2. The ends lost 3 bases at V and 0 bases at J; junction bases unmatched: 1. The CDR3 sequence is 15 residues long. The germline V gene encodes CDR1 SGHTA and CDR2 FQGNSA.

This clone was recorded only once. The rearrangement links TRBV7-2 to TRBJ2-7; 7 positions agree with TRBD2. The ends lost 5 bases at V and 6 bases at J; junction bases unmatched: 4. The CDR3 is 12 amino acids. Germline CDR1 and CDR2: SGHTA and FQGNSA. In nucleotides, the CDR3 is TGTGCCAGCAGCGGCCGCGGGGGCGAGCAGTACTTC. It is translated as CASSGRGGEQYF.

The V gene is TRBV2, the J gene TRBJ2-3; tentatively, D is TRBD1 (6 bases). The V and J ends lost 4 bases and 10 bases respectively, with 18 bases between them. CDR1 is SNHLY, CDR2 FYNNEI, per germline. The CDR3 length is 14 residues. The CDR3 sequence: CASSAGARDIAQYF. For the CDR3, the DNA is TGTGCCAGCAGTGCCGGGGCTAGGGACATAGCGCAGTATTTT.

This clone was seen a handful of times. V gene TRBV4-3 combines with J gene TRBJ1-4, with 7 bases fitting TRBD1. J lost 3 bases, V lost 6 bases, and 7 bases had no gene match. This CDR3 region has 15 residues. Germline loops: CDR1 LGHNA, CDR2 YSLEER. The CDR3 is CASRGQFLANEKLFF. CDR3 DNA sequence: TGCGCCAGCAGGGGACAGTTCTTGGCTAATGAAAAACTGTTTTTT.

The V gene is TRBV4-3, the J gene TRBJ2-1; 7 bases fit TRBD2. J gave up 8 bases and V 3 bases, and 4 bases lay outside the gene matches. The germline CDR1 and CDR2 sequences are LGHNA and YSLEER. This CDR3 has 13 amino acids. CDR3 sequence (DNA): TGCGCCAGCAGCCAGGGGACTACTTATGAGCAGTTCTTC. Amino acids: CASSQGTTYEQFF.

This sequence joins TRBV7-9 and TRBJ1-2, with 7 bases lining up with TRBD1. The germline gives CDR1 SEHNR, CDR2 FQNEAQ (reference sequence). The CDR3 covers 15 residues. V trimming: 7 bases; J trimming: 4 bases; junction bases outside the gene matches: 12. The CDR3 reads CASTPMTGWTYGYTF. The CDR3 DNA follows: TGTGCCAGCACCCCTATGACAGGGTGGACCTATGGCTACACCTTC.

The sample holds one count of this clone. This rearrangement joins TRBV5-1 to TRBJ1-1; TRBD1 agrees at 9 bases. CDR3 length: 14 amino acids. The germline V gene has CDR1 SGHRS and CDR2 YFSETQ. J was trimmed by 10 bases and V by 4 bases; bases with no gene match: 11. The CDR3 bases are TGCGCCAGCAGCCCGGGACAGGGTTTAAGTGTAGCTTTCTTT. Translated: CASSPGQGLSVAFF.

This chain joins TRBV4-2 and TRBJ1-5; TRBD1 agrees at 11 bases. V gave up 3 bases and J gave up 2 bases; unmatched junction bases: 9. The CDR3 contains 18 residues. CDR1 and CDR2 from the germline V gene are LGHNA and YNFKEQ. CDR3 nucleotides: TGTGCCAGCAGCCAGGCCGGGACAGGGGGTCTAGGCAATCAGCCCCAGCATTTT. Its protein is CASSQAGTGGLGNQPQHF.

The chain uses TRBV9 and TRBJ2-1; 9 bases match TRBD2. The V segment lost 0 bases and the J segment 10 bases; nucleotides outside the gene matches: 11. The CDR3 contains 16 residues. The germline V gene has CDR1 SGDLS and CDR2 YYNGEE. The CDR3 DNA reads TGTGCCAGCAGCGTAGAATGGTCTAGCGGGGCGGGAGAGCAGTTCTTC. It codes for CASSVEWSSGAGEQFF.

This chain uses TRBV4-1 with TRBJ2-7, with 8 bases identical to TRBD2. The trim removed 4 bases at V and 4 bases at J, leaving 9 bases unmatched. In germline, CDR1 is MGHRA, CDR2 YSYEKL. The CDR3 sequence is 15 residues long. This chain's CDR3 is CASSPLAGGLYEQYF. CDR3 DNA sequence: TGCGCCAGCAGCCCCCTTGCGGGAGGCCTTTACGAGCAGTACTTC.

The J gene is TRBJ2-7, the V gene TRBV7-2; 11 bases fit TRBD1. The CDR3 is 15 amino acids. Germline-derived CDR1 and CDR2 are SGHTA and FQGNSA. V dropped 5 bases and J dropped 7; count of bases not matched to a gene: 10. CDR3 DNA: TGTGCCAGCAGCCTCCGGACAGGGGGCGTGGGGGAGCAGTACTTC. Translation gives CASSLRTGGVGEQYF.

On this clone itself: In the same sample, other DNA sequences code for this CDR3. This chain uses TRBV5-1 with TRBJ2-3; D is possibly TRBD2 (5 bases). CDR1 is SGHRS, CDR2 YFSETQ, per germline. The CDR3 consists of 14 residues. V was clipped by 0 bases and J by 0 bases, with 5 bases between them. The CDR3 loop reads CASSLGGSTDTQYF. In DNA form, the CDR3 reads TGCGCCAGCAGCTTGGGAGGGAGCACAGATACGCAGTATTTT.

The V gene is TRBV30, the J gene TRBJ1-5; 8 bases are shared with TRBD1. V shed 4 bases and J 5 bases; nucleotides not matched to a gene: 7. The CDR3 contains 14 residues. In germline, CDR1 is GTSNPN, CDR2 SVGIG (reference sequence). DNA of the CDR3: TGTGCCTGGACCCAGGACAGGGTTTATCAGCCCCAGCATTTT. Encoded protein: CAWTQDRVYQPQHF.

The chain employs TRBV6-4 and TRBJ2-7, with a weak D call TRBD2 (6 bases). The CDR3 is 16 residues long. V lost 6 bases and J lost 1, with 19 bases in between. Germline V CDR1 and CDR2: MRHNA, SNTAGT. CDR3 sequence reads: CASSPSTREASYEQYF. In DNA, the CDR3 is TGTGCCAGCAGCCCAAGCACAAGGGAGGCGTCCTACGAGCAGTACTTC.

The rearrangement uses TRBV11-3 and TRBJ1-4; D gene unclear. CDR1 is SGHNT, CDR2 YENEEA, per germline. The V and J ends lost 4 bases and 0 bases respectively, with 9 bases between them. The CDR3 has 15 residues. CDR3 loop: CASSSFEATNEKLFF. CDR3 DNA sequence: TGTGCCAGCAGCTCCTTCGAGGCAACTAATGAAAAACTGTTTTTT.

The CDR3 DNA is TGTGCCAGCCCAAAACCGGACAGAAGGACTGAAGCTTTCTTT. Amino acid sequence: CASPKPDRRTEAFF. The gene calls are TRBV2 and TRBJ1-1, with D perhaps TRBD1 (6 bases). The CDR3 consists of 14 residues. V lost 8 bases to trimming and J lost 5 bases, with 18 bases between them. CDR1 and CDR2 (germline): SNHLY, FYNNEI.

In its sample, this clone was seen a few times. The rearrangement uses TRBV30 and TRBJ1-3; no clear D. CDR3 size: 13 residues. The germline CDR1 and CDR2 sequences are GTSNPN and SVGIG (reference sequence). The ends were cut back, 4 bases at V and 4 bases at J, with 11 bases in the middle. Here the CDR3 reads CAWTEGTGNTIYF. The CDR3 DNA follows: TGTGCCTGGACCGAGGGAACAGGAAACACCATATATTTT.

The chain couples TRBV7-3 to TRBJ2-5, with 12 bases matching TRBD2. In germline, CDR1 is SGHTA, CDR2 FQGTGA. V gave up 5 bases and J gave up 2 bases; unmatched junction bases: 3. The CDR3 runs to 15 residues. The CDR3 here is CASSTGTSGQETQYF. The CDR3 region has the DNA TGTGCCAGCAGCACCGGGACTAGCGGGCAAGAGACCCAGTACTTC.

The gene calls are TRBV5-1 and TRBJ2-2; TRBD2 might be the D (6 bases). The germline V gene encodes CDR1 SGHRS and CDR2 YFSETQ. Deletions cut 5 bases from V and 4 bases from J, with 12 bases between. The CDR3 consists of 14 residues. The CDR3 sequence: CASRGSGLTGELFF. CDR3 sequence (DNA): TGCGCCAGCAGAGGTAGCGGCCTCACCGGGGAGCTGTTTTTT.

V and J are TRBV7-3 and TRBJ2-3; D uncertain. The CDR3 sequence is 14 residues long. V lost 8 bases to trimming and J lost 4 bases, with 16 bases between them. The germline V gene has CDR1 SGHTA and CDR2 FQGTGA. The CDR3 bases are TGTGCCAGCGGCGGTTATGAAGGCTCAGATACGCAGTATTTT. Its protein product is CASGGYEGSDTQYF.

V usage is TRBV6-5 and J usage is TRBJ2-7; 13 positions agree with TRBD2. The CDR3 runs 14 residues. Per germline, CDR1 MNHEY and CDR2 SVGAGI. V lost 6 bases, J lost 6 bases, and 5 bases stayed unmatched. The CDR3 region is CASRTSGGAAEQYF. CDR3 nucleotide sequence: TGTGCCAGCAGAACTAGCGGGGGGGCCGCCGAGCAGTACTTC.

The CDR3 DNA follows: TGTGCCAGCAGCTTAGCAACGCAGAACAATCAGCCCCAGCATTTT. It specifies CASSLATQNNQPQHF. This chain uses TRBV7-2 with TRBJ1-5; D is unclear. V was cut by 0 bases and J by 3 bases, with 9 bases left in between. The germline V gene has CDR1 SGHTA and CDR2 FQGNSA. CDR3 length equals 15 residues.

This chain connects TRBV10-3 to TRBJ2-7; D is perhaps TRBD1 (6 bases). The length of the CDR3 is 14 residues. V lost 5 bases to trimming and J lost 1 base, with 12 bases between them. Germline CDR1 ENHRY, CDR2 SYGVKD. In DNA, the CDR3 is TGTGCCATCAGTCCCGACAGGAATTCCTACGAGCAGTACTTC. This encodes CAISPDRNSYEQYF.

The chain is built from TRBV7-9 and TRBJ1-1; perhaps TRBD1 as D (6 bases). Germline V CDR1 and CDR2: SEHNR, FQNEAQ (reference sequence). V shed 3 bases and J shed 5 bases, with 13 bases lying between them. CDR3 length: 14 amino acids. The CDR3 region has the DNA TGTGCCAGCAGCTTGCAGGGGTCGGGGACTGAAGCTTTCTTT. This encodes CASSLQGSGTEAFF.